This TCR beta chain was profiled in a study of PD-1 blockade in classical Hodgkin lymphoma. Broader study findings: Any patient who commenced nivolumab under 1 year after ASCT was excluded. Newly diagnosed patients reportedly trailed healthy donors in baseline TCR diversity. While CD8+ TCR diversity did not rise significantly by C4D1, CD4+ TCR diversity did.

The time point here: cycle 4 day 1 (C4D1), after 6 weeks of nivolumab. Relapses following autologous stem cell transplantation were seen in all patients, with brentuximab vedotin exposure varying. In its sample, this clone was seen once. The antigen remains unidentified. Method: immunoSEQ multiplex PCR; TCRdb's copy keeps in-frame clones and lacks some. The sample includes more than 85,000 clones, roughly 90% of them seen just once. With 3 bases clipped from V and 2 bases from J, the junction kept 4 bases outside the gene matches. Germline V gene lookup returns CDR1 SGDLS and CDR2 YYNGEE. This CDR3 has 16 amino acids.

The sample in question was peripheral blood mononuclear cells (PBMCs), obtained before the fourth cycle of nivolumab. This sequence was found in a human donor with classical Hodgkin lymphoma. This chain links TRBV9 with TRBJ2-3; 12 positions agree with TRBD2. In nucleotides, the CDR3 is TGTGCCAGCAGCGCTAGGACTAGCGGGAACACAGATACGCAGTATTTT. Protein sequence: CASSARTSGNTDTQYF. Supplemented by reference TRBV9 and TRBJ2-3, the full variable domain reads DSGVTQTPKHLITATGQRVTLRCSPRSGDLSVYWYQQSLDQGLQFLIQYYNGEERAKGNILERFSAQQFPDLHSELNLSSLELGDSALYFCASSARTSGNTDTQYFGPGTRLTVL.